This T cell receptor (beta chain) is from a study of beta chain features in type 1 diabetes. Study-level information: The examined sorted cells totaled under 120 million across samples.

Points on this clone: The antigen is undetermined.

The isolated RNA, all of it, was reverse transcribed, so expressed TCRB transcripts were what got sequenced. The read count averaged roughly 3.5 million across naive, central memory and regulatory T cell samples. Assay used: immunoSEQ multiplex PCR; TCRdb lists only in-frame clones, some missing. The repertoire holds 200,000 to 300,000 clones, with 20% as singletons. Isolation of CD4+ naive, central memory, regulatory and stem cell-like memory cells was achieved by sorting via CD45RO/CCR7/CD25/CD127/CD95/CD27. Purity above 95% was achieved in all sorted populations. Overall study findings and caveats: Across all four CD4+ subsets, people with type 1 diabetes showed modestly shorter TCRB CDR3s.

This receptor was taken from a woman aged 40 to 49 with type 1 diabetes. Input material: naive CD4+ T cells from blood.

CDR3: CATKRGNYGYTF. The CDR3 nucleotides read TGTGCCACGAAGAGGGGGAACTATGGCTACACCTTC. The chain has TRBV9 and TRBJ1-2, with TRBD1 as a possible D gene (6 bases). Germline CDR1 SGDLS, CDR2 YYNGEE. This CDR3 comprises 12 residues. Trimming stripped 9 bases from V and 2 bases from J, with 11 bases between. The entire variable domain, with the rest obtained from reference TRBV9 and TRBJ1-2, is as follows: DSGVTQTPKHLITATGQRVTLRCSPRSGDLSVYWYQQSLDQGLQFLIQYYNGEERAKGNILERFSAQQFPDLHSELNLSSLELGDSALYFCATKRGNYGYTFGSGTRLTVV.